This TCR beta chain was obtained from a study of CD8+ T cells in alopecia areata. Study background: Treated patients received oral tofacitinib, 5 to 10 mg twice daily.

This clone was counted between two and nine times. The antigen is undetermined. RNA extraction and reverse transcription yielded cDNA as sequencing template. The repertoire was sequenced with immunoSEQ multiplex PCR; TCRdb's copy has only in-frame clones and lacks some. The sample yields some 170,000 clones, roughly 60% seen once. Whole-study findings and limits: Normal scalp had lower clonality than lesional scalp, with alopecia totalis/universalis lesions showing this most strongly.

This specimen was CD4+ T cells sorted from blood, taken at week 0. The receptor was derived from a human donor with alopecia areata.

CDR3 sequence reads: CASSSGSSYEQYF. The CDR3 coding sequence is TGTGCCAGTAGTAGCGGGAGCTCCTACGAGCAGTACTTC. This sequence joins TRBV19 and TRBJ2-7, with TRBD2 identical over 7 bases. The V and J ends lost 4 bases and 0 bases, in that order; junction bases with no gene match: 0. CDR3 size: 13 residues. Germline assignment: CDR1 LNHDA and CDR2 SQIVND (reference sequence).